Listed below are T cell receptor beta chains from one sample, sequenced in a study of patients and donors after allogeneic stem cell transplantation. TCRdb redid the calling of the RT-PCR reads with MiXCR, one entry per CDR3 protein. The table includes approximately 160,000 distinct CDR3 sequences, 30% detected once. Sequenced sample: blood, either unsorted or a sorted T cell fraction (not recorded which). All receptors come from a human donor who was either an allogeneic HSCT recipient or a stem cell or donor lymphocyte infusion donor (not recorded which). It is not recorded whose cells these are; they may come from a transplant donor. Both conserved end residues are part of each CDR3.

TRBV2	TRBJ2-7	CASRKGRTGYEQYF
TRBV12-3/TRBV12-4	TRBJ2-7	CASSPGDRAGEQYF
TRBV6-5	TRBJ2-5	CASSPLPYRYQETQYF
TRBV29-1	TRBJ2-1	CSVEDLRWEGLDEQFF
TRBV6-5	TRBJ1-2	CASSYRTGDYGYTF
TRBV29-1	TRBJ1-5	CSVVGTDLNQPQHF
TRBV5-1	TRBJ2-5	CATSTGARGGETQYF
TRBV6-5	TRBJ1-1	CASSYREGQGEAFF
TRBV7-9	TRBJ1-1	CASSLAFGVGNTEAFF
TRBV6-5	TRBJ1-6	CASSYSGREPLHF
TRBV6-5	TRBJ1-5	CATGQGFNQPQHF